This T cell receptor beta chain was sequenced during a study of T-cell memory formation after mild COVID-19. Study details: The two donors had largely donor-specific TCR clusters. Study-wide findings and caveats: The appearance of some responding clones in pre-infection memory suggested that cross-reactive memory joined. Among clones contracting day 15 to 85, CD4/CD8 was balanced, whereas later expanders leaned CD4+.

In TCRdb, the 5' RACE reads were re-called with MiXCR into one record per CDR3 protein. The sample records 450,000 to 650,000 distinct CDR3 sequences, approximately 18% being singletons. Points on this clonotype: Its antigen is not identified.

The V end was cut by 2 bases, the J end by 2 bases, with 12 bases between. This CDR3 region has 15 residues. Germline V lookup: CDR1 SGHAT, CDR2 FQNNGV. Input material: PBMCs or a T cell subset sorted from them (not recorded which). This clonotype was sampled from an adult woman who had mild COVID-19 (a few samples of this study predate the infection). Cell type and time point are not known. This chain joins TRBV11-2 and TRBJ1-2; a weak D match, TRBD1 (5 bases). CDR3 nucleotide sequence: TGTGCCAGCAGCTTACGGGGGTGGTGGAACTATGGCTACACCTTC. Its translation is CASSLRGWWNYGYTF.